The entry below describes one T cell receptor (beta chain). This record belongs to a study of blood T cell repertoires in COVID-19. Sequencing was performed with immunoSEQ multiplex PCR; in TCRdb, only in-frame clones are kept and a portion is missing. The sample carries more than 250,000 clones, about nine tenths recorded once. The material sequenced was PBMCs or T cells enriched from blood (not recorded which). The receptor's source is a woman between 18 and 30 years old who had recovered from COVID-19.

The CDR3 spells CASRESLSGETQYF. As DNA, the CDR3 is TGCGCCAGCCGCGAGTCCCTCTCAGGAGAGACCCAGTACTTC. The rearrangement uses TRBV5-1 and TRBJ2-5; no clear D. The CDR3 runs to 14 residues. The germline V gene has CDR1 SGHRS and CDR2 YFSETQ. V lost 7 bases and J 4 bases, leaving 17 bases between the germline ends.